This T cell receptor (beta chain) was identified in a study of blood T cell repertoires in COVID-19. Overall study: There were acute and convalescent COVID-19 samples, and they came from the United States, Italy and Spain.

Some clones are missing from TCRdb's copy, which holds only in-frame ones; the method was immunoSEQ multiplex PCR. The repertoire holds about 160,000 clones, with approximately 81% as singletons. Residents of 24 US areas, aged roughly 18 to 89 years, made up the participants. Allocation to cohorts depended on clinical history reported by the participants. Two consecutive negative NP/OP PCR tests, clearance, or resolved symptoms defined Cohort 3 recovery. The CDR3 sequence is 12 residues long. Between the trimmed V and J ends, which lost 8 bases and 5 bases, there was a span of 10 bases. The rearrangement uses TRBV12-3 or TRBV12-4 and TRBJ1-5; TRBD1 is a possible D gene (5 bases). The clonotype comes from a man in his 60s who had recovered from COVID-19. The sample taken for sequencing was PBMCs or T cells enriched from blood (not recorded which). This chain's CDR3 is CASSKGYQPQHF. CDR3 nucleotide sequence: TGTGCCAGCTCCAAGGGGTATCAGCCCCAGCATTTT.